The rows below give T cell receptor beta chains drawn from one sample of a study of cytomegalovirus exposure and HLA in healthy donors. TCRdb's copy holds only in-frame clones and misses some; the assay was immunoSEQ multiplex PCR. The table lists under 200,000 clones, around 81% of them singletons. The sample consisted of PBMCs. The source of these receptors is a woman between 18 and 30 years old in good health and CMV-seropositive. The CDR3 runs from the conserved cysteine through the conserved F or W. Each record gives: J gene, clone size, D gene, V gene, CDR3 protein, CDR3 DNA. D genes are given only for firm matches. Some rows mark clone size as missing; the rest say once, few, many or name a class of expanded clone.

TRBJ1-5	NA	NA	TRBV7-2	CASSLAGQPQHF	TGTGCCAGCAGCTTAGCCGGTCAGCCCCAGCATTTT
TRBJ1-4	NA	NA	TRBV6-1	CASSELWWGEPNEKLFF	TGTGCCAGCAGTGAACTATGGTGGGGGGAGCCTAATGAAAAACTGTTTTTT
TRBJ2-7	NA	TRBD1	TRBV23-1	CASTYGTGEPYEQYF	TGCGCCAGCACCTACGGGACAGGGGAGCCCTACGAGCAGTACTTC
TRBJ2-1	NA	TRBD2	TRBV9	CASSVGLAGSYNEQFF	TGTGCCAGCAGCGTAGGGCTAGCGGGGTCCTACAATGAGCAGTTCTTC
TRBJ2-2	NA	TRBD1	TRBV9	CASSVTGTGNTGELFF	TGTGCCAGCAGCGTCACCGGGACAGGCAACACCGGGGAGCTGTTTTTT
TRBJ1-2	NA	TRBD1	TRBV5-1	CASSPGQGAKGYTF	TGCGCCAGCAGCCCTGGGCAGGGGGCAAAGGGCTACACCTTC
TRBJ2-5	NA	NA	TRBV5-3	CARSCQAETQYF	TGTGCCAGAAGCTGCCAGGCGGAGACCCAGTACTTC
TRBJ1-1	few	NA	TRBV5-6	CASSRRSTEAFF	TGTGCCAGCAGCAGGAGGAGCACTGAAGCTTTCTTT
TRBJ1-2	few	TRBD1	TRBV4-1	CASSQAGTGSNYGYTF	TGCGCCAGCAGCCAAGCTGGGACAGGGTCTAACTATGGCTACACCTTC
TRBJ2-5	NA	NA	TRBV9	CASSPEGGEETQYF	TGTGCCAGCAGCCCCGAGGGGGGGGAAGAGACCCAGTACTTC
TRBJ1-2	NA	NA	TRBV4-1	CASSQEVSGGNYGYTF	TGCGCCAGCAGCCAGGAGGTATCAGGAGGTAACTATGGCTACACCTTC
TRBJ1-5	NA	TRBD1	TRBV25-1	CASSETGTPGGQPQHF	TGTGCCAGCAGTGAGACCGGGACGCCAGGGGGTCAGCCCCAGCATTTT
TRBJ1-6	NA	TRBD1	TRBV29-1	CSGRDRINSPLHF	TGCAGCGGCCGGGACAGGATTAATTCACCCCTCCACTTT
TRBJ2-5	NA	NA	TRBV23-1	CASSQEETQYF	TGCGCCAGCAGTCAAGAGGAGACCCAGTACTTC
TRBJ2-3	NA	TRBD2	TRBV6-1	CASSEGRGGADTQYF	TGTGCCAGCAGTGAAGGACGGGGGGGTGCAGATACGCAGTATTTT
TRBJ2-2	NA	TRBD2	TRBV5-6	CASSQGLDTGELFF	TGTGCCAGCAGCCAGGGACTAGACACCGGGGAGCTGTTTTTT
TRBJ2-7	once	NA	TRBV28	CASSWAGQEQYF	TGTGCCAGCAGTTGGGCAGGACAAGAGCAGTACTTC
TRBJ2-2	NA	NA	TRBV5-4	CASRVLSGTGELFF	TGTGCCAGCCGAGTCTTATCGGGCACCGGGGAGCTGTTTTTT
TRBJ2-1	NA	NA	TRBV19	CASSIDGGPFNEQFF	TGTGCCAGTAGTATAGATGGGGGCCCGTTTAATGAGCAGTTCTTC
TRBJ1-1	few	NA	TRBV4-2	CASSPPGNTEAFF	TGTGCCAGCAGCCCCCCCGGGAACACTGAAGCTTTCTTT
TRBJ1-2	NA	NA	TRBV5-6	CASSRMGGLYGYTF	TGTGCCAGCAGCCGCATGGGAGGGCTCTATGGCTACACCTTC
TRBJ1-4	NA	NA	TRBV6-5	CASSYWREPNEKLFF	TGTGCCAGCAGTTACTGGCGGGAACCTAATGAAAAACTGTTTTTT
TRBJ2-1	few	TRBD2	TRBV7-3	CASNRGLAGDNEQFF	TGTGCCAGCAACCGTGGACTAGCGGGGGACAATGAGCAGTTCTTC
TRBJ2-3	NA	NA	TRBV7-7	CASSLAGTYRDTQYF	TGTGCTAGCAGCTTAGCCGGGACTTATCGGGATACGCAGTATTTT
TRBJ2-2	NA	NA	TRBV30	CAWSQLVQAGELFF	TGTGCCTGGAGTCAACTCGTTCAGGCCGGGGAGCTGTTTTTT
TRBJ2-2	NA	TRBD1	TRBV11-2	CASSKQGAGFGELFF	TGTGCCAGCAGCAAACAGGGGGCCGGGTTCGGGGAGCTGTTTTTT
TRBJ2-2	NA	TRBD2	TRBV4-2	CASSERGNTGELFF	TGTGCCAGCAGCGAGCGGGGGAACACCGGGGAGCTGTTTTTT
TRBJ2-3	NA	TRBD1	TRBV5-1	CASSFTQGVGTDTQYF	TGCGCCAGCAGCTTTACCCAGGGGGTTGGCACAGATACGCAGTATTTT
TRBJ2-1	NA	TRBD1	TRBV29-1	CSVKDRGIGNEQFF	TGCAGCGTCAAGGACAGGGGGATAGGCAATGAGCAGTTCTTC
TRBJ1-5	NA	NA	TRBV10-3	CAISLAPAGEGEPQHF	TGTGCCATCAGCCTAGCCCCAGCAGGTGAAGGTGAACCCCAGCATTTT
TRBJ2-1	NA	NA	TRBV28	CASSLLVTIYDEQFF	TGTGCCAGCAGTTTATTGGTGACAATCTACGATGAGCAGTTCTTC
TRBJ2-3	NA	TRBD2	TRBV4-2	CASSPVLAGVTDTQYF	TGTGCCAGCAGCCCAGTACTAGCGGGGGTTACAGATACGCAGTATTTT
TRBJ2-5	NA	TRBD2	TRBV11-1	CASSLAGGKETQYF	TGTGCCAGCAGCTTGGCGGGGGGAAAAGAGACCCAGTACTTC
TRBJ2-7	NA	TRBD1	TRBV27	CASSLMTGAHNEQYF	TGTGCCAGCAGTTTAATGACAGGGGCTCACAACGAGCAGTACTTC
TRBJ2-6	NA	TRBD1	TRBV30	CAWIGGTGNVGANVLTF	TGTGCCTGGATAGGGGGGACAGGGAATGTAGGGGCCAACGTCCTGACTTTC
TRBJ2-5	few	TRBD2	TRBV2	CASSEAEVAGGRETQYF	TGTGCCAGCAGTGAAGCGGAGGTAGCGGGGGGTCGAGAGACCCAGTACTTC
TRBJ2-1	NA	NA	TRBV6-4	CASSDSRRGEYNEQFF	TGTGCCAGCAGTGACTCGAGACGGGGAGAATACAATGAGCAGTTCTTC
TRBJ2-3	NA	TRBD1	TRBV9	CASSVSTGEYGDTQYF	TGTGCCAGCAGCGTAAGTACAGGGGAGTATGGAGATACGCAGTATTTT
TRBJ2-5	NA	TRBD1	TRBV9	CASSVGQVRETQYF	TGTGCCAGCAGCGTCGGACAGGTTCGAGAGACCCAGTACTTC
TRBJ2-5	NA	TRBD2	TRBV2	CASSDLGGARRTQYF	TGTGCCAGCAGTGATCTCGGGGGGGCGCGTAGGACCCAGTACTTC